The T cell receptor (beta chain) described here comes from a study of response to subunit inactivated influenza vaccine (dated by TCRdb to 2016 to 2018). Regarding the complete study: To follow how T cells responded to a trivalent subunit inactivated influenza vaccine, the researchers relied on deep quantitative profiling of the T cell receptor repertoire.

What the authors observed across the whole study: The authors proposed that each seasonal influenza vaccination may bring in only a limited number of new T cells.

Preparation of the library involved RT-PCR. The sequencer was an Illumina HiSeq 2500. TCRdb handled the public reads itself, with Q25 trimming in fastp and clone calling in MiXCR, and kept productive beta chains. Duplicate CDR3 protein sequences are folded into a single record with the most common DNA and genes. This sample comprises approximately 680,000 distinct CDR3 sequences, approximately 14% of them detected only once. The ten largest make up around 10% of the sample. The cysteine opens and the phenylalanine closes a CDR3 of 20 amino acids. CDR3 DNA only is kept here, 60 bases in frame from base 1. The germline V gene supplies CDR1 MNHEY and CDR2 SVGEGT. Trimming leaves V shorter by 6 bases and J shorter by 9 bases, with the junction holding 28 bases beyond the gene matches. In the case of this clonotype: The antigen it recognizes is unknown. No much larger clone exists at a distance of one base, and base qualities are not known.

This sample comprised PBMCs from blood, obtained 11 to 12 days after vaccination. The clonotype comes from a man aged 50-60 years who received an inactivated influenza vaccine. Donor details come from another sample of the same person, matched by shared clones. This chain is built from TRBV6-2 or TRBV6-3 and TRBJ1-5; 8 central nucleotides agree with TRBD1. CDR3 loop: CASRPFAGTGSVGAISPQHF. The DNA is as follows: TGTGCCAGCAGACCCTTCGCCGGGACAGGCTCCGTAGGCGCAATTTCGCCCCAGCATTTT.